Below are 6 T cell receptor beta chains sequenced from a single sample in a study of cytomegalovirus exposure and HLA in healthy donors (dated 2017 in TCRdb). The method behind the library was the immunoSEQ multiplex PCR assay. A mixture of 60 forward primers for TCR Vbeta segments and 13 reverse primers for TCR Jbeta segments was used in the multiplex PCR. TCRdb holds this immuneACCESS table with in-frame rearrangements only. Some clones are missing; in checked studies, unresolved V genes explain under half, and the rest has no known cause. The sample records about 110,000 clones, roughly 69% of which are singletons. 2% to 2.5% of the sample is taken by the ten largest. Material: PBMCs. These receptors all come from a woman in her 30s in good health and CMV-seronegative.

The chain couples TRBV5-1 to TRBJ2-1; 8 positions match TRBD2. With 3 bases clipped from V and 3 bases from J, the junction kept 5 bases outside the gene matches. The CDR3 has 15 amino acids. Germline V gene sequence: CDR1 SGHRS, CDR2 YFSETQ. The CDR3 DNA reads TGCGCCAGCAGCTCGACTAGCGCCTTCTACAATGAGCAGTTCTTC. Translating gives CASSSTSAFYNEQFF.

This chain joins TRBV10-3 and TRBJ1-2; possible D gene TRBD1, 6 bases. Germline V gene data show CDR1 as ENHRY and CDR2 as SYGVKD. The CDR3 loop spans 12 amino acids. V was shortened by 7 bases and J by 6 bases, with 12 bases between the two germline ends. CDR3 residues: CAITRTGNGYTF. CDR3 nucleotide sequence: TGTGCCATCACCCGCACAGGGAATGGCTACACCTTC.

CDR3: CASSFAGGTSYEQYF. As DNA, the CDR3 is TGTGCCAGTAGTTTTGCGGGGGGCACCTCCTACGAGCAGTACTTC. The rearrangement links TRBV19 to TRBJ2-7, with 8 bases identical to TRBD2. This CDR3 comprises 15 residues. J gave up 0 bases and V 5 bases, and 6 bases lay outside the gene matches. CDR1 LNHDA and CDR2 SQIVND come from the germline V gene (reference sequence).

The count of this clone is one. The chain couples TRBV6-5 to TRBJ2-7; 7 bases are a match to TRBD1. CDR3 length: 13 amino acids. The germline V gene has CDR1 MNHEY and CDR2 SVGAGI. Trimming took 7 bases from V and 5 from J; bases not matched to a gene: 8. The CDR3 is CASTRQGKDEQYF. The CDR3 region has the DNA TGTGCCAGCACCCGACAGGGTAAAGACGAGCAGTACTTC.

The chain employs TRBV4-3 and TRBJ2-5, with 9 bases aligning to TRBD1. With the DNA end fitting TRBJ2-7 better, the J assignment may be wrong. There are 15 residues in the CDR3. The germline CDR1 and CDR2 sequences are LGHNA and YSLEER. For the CDR3, the DNA is TGCGCCAGCAGCCAAGAAGGGACAGGGTCCTACGAGCAGTACTTC. This codes for CASSQEGTGSYEQYF.

The V gene is TRBV7-2, the J gene TRBJ1-2, with 7 bases lining up with TRBD1. J was trimmed by 7 bases and V by 7 bases; bases with no gene match: 9. Germline V gives CDR1 SGHTA, CDR2 FQGNSA. The CDR3 totals 13 residues. The CDR3 here is CASTSGTAGGYTF. The CDR3, as DNA: TGTGCCAGCACCTCCGGGACAGCTGGTGGCTACACCTTC.